Below are 18 T cell receptor beta chains sequenced from a single sample in a study of blood T cell repertoires in COVID-19. Generated by immunoSEQ multiplex PCR, the TCRdb table keeps only in-frame clones and is missing some. Of some 120,000 clones listed, just under 85% are singletons. Sequenced sample: peripheral blood. These receptors were obtained from a woman between 50 and 59 years old with acute or convalescent COVID-19.

This clone was counted only a few times. V is TRBV2 and J is TRBJ1-1; the D gene is possibly TRBD1 (5 bases). The germline V gene encodes CDR1 SNHLY and CDR2 FYNNEI. The CDR3 totals 14 residues. The V end lost 6 bases, the J end lost 1 base, and 12 bases lay between the germline ends. CDR3 nucleotides: TGTGCCAGCAGGAATCGGGGGGGGAACACTGAAGCTTTCTTT. Its protein is CASRNRGGNTEAFF.

This clone was counted between two and nine times. The rearrangement links TRBV15 to TRBJ1-1; tentative D call: TRBD1 (5 bases). The CDR3 sequence is 14 residues long. Germline V gene sequence: CDR1 LNHNV, CDR2 YYDKDF (reference sequence). V was shortened by 5 bases and J by 3 bases, with 13 bases between the two germline ends. CDR3 in amino acids: CATSERQLYTEAFF. The CDR3 DNA reads as TGTGCCACCAGCGAGAGACAGCTTTACACTGAAGCTTTCTTT.

The rearrangement joins TRBV7-8 to TRBJ2-1; TRBD1 agrees at 9 bases. The ends lost 4 bases at V and 2 bases at J; junction bases unmatched: 6. CDR3 length: 16 amino acids. Germline V gene sequence: CDR1 SGHVS, CDR2 FQNEAQ. This CDR3 reads CASSSVTGGAYNEQFF. CDR3 nucleotides: TGTGCCAGCAGCTCAGTAACAGGGGGCGCCTACAATGAGCAGTTCTTC.

The chain joins TRBV15 to TRBJ2-5; 8 nucleotides line up with TRBD1. This CDR3 region has 18 residues. Germline V gene data show CDR1 as LNHNV and CDR2 as YYDKDF (reference sequence). The V segment lost 0 bases and the J segment 0 bases; nucleotides outside the gene matches: 9. CDR3: CATSRDYYRGEYQETQYF. The CDR3 bases are TGTGCCACCAGCAGAGATTACTACAGGGGGGAGTACCAAGAGACCCAGTACTTC.

This clone was observed a handful of times. The chain joins TRBV5-4 to TRBJ2-1; D not resolved. Looked up from germline, CDR1 is SGHNT and CDR2 is YYREEE (reference sequence). The CDR3 consists of 13 residues. Deletions cut 1 base from V and 5 bases from J, with 7 bases between. The DNA for the CDR3 is TGTGCCAGCAGCTTGTTTAGTAACAATGAGCAGTTCTTC. Its translation is CASSLFSNNEQFF.

This clone appeared once. The chain employs TRBV30 and TRBJ2-1; 9 bases match TRBD1. J lost 4 bases, V lost 0 bases, and 7 bases had no gene match. Germline V gives CDR1 GTSNPN, CDR2 SVGIG (reference sequence). This CDR3 contains 16 residues. CDR3 in DNA: TGTGCCTGGAGTGTCCCTACAGGGGGCGCTTACAATGAGCAGTTCTTC. Encoded protein: CAWSVPTGGAYNEQFF.

The CDR3 bases are TGTGCCATCGGGAGTCCGGGACAGGGAGGGACTCAGCCCCAGCATTTT. Its protein product is CAIGSPGQGGTQPQHF. V gene TRBV10-3 combines with J gene TRBJ1-5, with 9 bases identical to TRBD1. J lost 6 bases, V lost 8 bases, and 14 bases had no gene match. The CDR3 length is 16 residues. The germline V gene has CDR1 ENHRY and CDR2 SYGVKD.

This clone appeared a single time. The DNA for the CDR3 is TGTGCCAGCAGTGACGGGACACTCTCCTACGAGCAGTACTTC. Its translation is CASSDGTLSYEQYF. The chain is built from TRBV6-1 and TRBJ2-7; D may be TRBD1 (6 bases). Germline loops: CDR1 MNHNS, CDR2 SASEGT. V was pared by 3 bases and J by 0 bases, with 9 bases between. CDR3 size: 14 residues.

This chain connects TRBV5-5 to TRBJ2-7; D is undetermined. CDR3 length: 14 amino acids. The V gene's germline CDR1 is SGHKS and CDR2 YYEKEE (reference sequence). Trimming left V 0 bases short and J 2 bases short, with 9 bases between. The CDR3 protein is CASSLGPYPYEQYF. The DNA of the CDR3 is TGTGCCAGCAGCTTGGGGCCTTACCCCTACGAGCAGTACTTC.

This clone has only a few counts. The CDR3 spells CASVRDRQEEKLFF. As DNA, the CDR3 is TGTGCCAGCGTTCGTGACAGGCAAGAAGAAAAACTGTTTTTT. The V call is TRBV2, the J call TRBJ1-4; D may be TRBD1 (6 bases). This CDR3 contains 14 residues. V lost 8 bases and J 8 bases, leaving 18 bases between the germline ends. The germline gives CDR1 SNHLY, CDR2 FYNNEI.

V and J are TRBV19 and TRBJ1-2; D may be TRBD1 (5 bases). CDR1 and CDR2 from the germline V gene are LNHDA and SQIVND (reference sequence). The CDR3 spans 16 residues. The V end was cut by 5 bases, the J end by 2 bases, with 18 bases between. The CDR3 coding sequence is TGTGCCAGTAGTCCGAATATTGCTGCAGGGAACTATGGCTACACCTTC. This codes for CASSPNIAAGNYGYTF. Full variable domain (rest looked up from reference TRBV19 and TRBJ1-2): DGGITQSPKYLFRKEGQNVTLSCEQNLNHDAMYWYRQDPGQGLRLIYYSQIVNDFQKGDIAEGYSVSREKKESFPLTVTSAQKNPTAFYLCASSPNIAAGNYGYTFGSGTRLTVV.

In this sample, this clone turned up a few times. The chain uses TRBV9 and TRBJ2-2; D not certain. The germline V gene encodes CDR1 SGDLS and CDR2 YYNGEE. This CDR3 contains 12 residues. Trimming took 0 bases from V and 6 from J, leaving 3 bases between them. The CDR3 is CASSVVSGELFF. DNA of the CDR3: TGTGCCAGCAGCGTAGTATCCGGGGAGCTGTTTTTT.

The chain joins TRBV7-2 to TRBJ2-7, with 10 bases lining up with TRBD2. This CDR3 is 15 amino acids long. V was pared by 5 bases and J by 4 bases, with 8 bases of the junction left unmatched. CDR1 is SGHTA, CDR2 FQGNSA, per germline. In nucleotides, the CDR3 is TGTGCCAGCAGCAAGAAAGCGGGGGGGCAGTACGAGCAGTACTTC. It codes for CASSKKAGGQYEQYF.

The genes are TRBV5-1 and TRBJ2-2, with D possibly matching TRBD1 (6 bases). Trimming cost V 6 bases and J 1 base, with 16 bases left between them. Germline CDR1 is SGHRS and CDR2 is YFSETQ. The CDR3 has 16 amino acids. The chain's CDR3 is CASTSRTTGNTGELFF. DNA of the CDR3: TGCGCCAGCACTTCGCGGACGACAGGGAACACCGGGGAGCTGTTTTTT. The variable domain in full, with the rest retrieved from reference TRBV5-1 and TRBJ2-2, is KAGVTQTPRYLIKTRGQQVTLSCSPISGHRSVSWYQQTPGQGLQFLFEYFSETQRNKGNFPGRFSGRQFSNSRSEMNVSTLELGDSALYLCASTSRTTGNTGELFFGEGSRLTVL.

In the case of this clone: The sample has other DNA sequences that encode this CDR3 too. The chain uses TRBV4-1 and TRBJ1-5; D remains ambiguous. CDR1 is MGHRA, CDR2 YSYEKL, per germline. The length of the CDR3 is 15 residues. Trimming stripped 0 bases from V and 6 bases from J, with 12 bases between. For the CDR3, the DNA is TGCGCCAGCAGCCAAGATCAGGCCCTGGGTCAGCCCCAGCATTTT. Translating gives CASSQDQALGQPQHF.

The chain carries TRBV19 and TRBJ1-4; D not certain. Germline V gene sequence: CDR1 LNHDA, CDR2 SQIVND (reference sequence). V was shortened by 3 bases and J by 7 bases, with 9 bases between the two germline ends. This CDR3 is 13 amino acids long. The CDR3 nucleotides are TGTGCCAGTAGTATGAGACTTGGTGAAAAACTGTTTTTT. Encoded protein: CASSMRLGEKLFF.

The chain employs TRBV28 and TRBJ1-2; 9 bases line up with TRBD1. J lost 0 bases, V lost 2 bases, and 13 bases had no gene match. Looked up from germline, CDR1 is MDHEN and CDR2 is SYDVKM. The CDR3 runs 19 residues. CDR3 sequence reads: CASSLPGQGSVQTNYGYTF. CDR3 nucleotides: TGTGCCAGCAGTTTACCCGGACAGGGGTCCGTTCAAACTAACTATGGCTACACCTTC.

This clone turned up a few times. The chain joins TRBV7-9 to TRBJ2-7, with 8 bases matching TRBD1. V gave up 1 base and J gave up 6 bases; unmatched junction bases: 8. This CDR3 region has 15 residues. The V gene's germline CDR1 is SEHNR and CDR2 FQNEAQ (reference sequence). The CDR3 DNA reads TGTGCCAGCAGCTTAGGGGACAGGCGGATCGGCGAGCAGTACTTC. Translating it yields CASSLGDRRIGEQYF. The full variable domain, in which reference TRBV7-9 and TRBJ2-7 provide the parts outside the CDR3, is DTGVSQNPRHKITKRGQNVTFRCDPISEHNRLYWYRQTLGQGPEFLTYFQNEAQLEKSRLLSDRFSAERPKGSFSTLEIQRTEQGDSAMYLCASSLGDRRIGEQYFGPGTRLTVT.